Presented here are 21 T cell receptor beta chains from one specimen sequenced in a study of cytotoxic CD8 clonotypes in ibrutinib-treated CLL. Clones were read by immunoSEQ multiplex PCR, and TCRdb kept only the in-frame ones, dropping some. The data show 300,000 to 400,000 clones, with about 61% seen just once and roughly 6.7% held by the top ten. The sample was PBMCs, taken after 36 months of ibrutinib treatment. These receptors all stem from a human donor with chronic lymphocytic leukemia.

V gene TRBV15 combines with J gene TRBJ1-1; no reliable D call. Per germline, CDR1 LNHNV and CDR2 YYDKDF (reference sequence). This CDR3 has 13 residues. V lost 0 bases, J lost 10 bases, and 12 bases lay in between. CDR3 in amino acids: CATSRDLSVSAFF. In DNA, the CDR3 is TGTGCCACCAGCAGAGATTTGTCAGTATCAGCTTTCTTT.

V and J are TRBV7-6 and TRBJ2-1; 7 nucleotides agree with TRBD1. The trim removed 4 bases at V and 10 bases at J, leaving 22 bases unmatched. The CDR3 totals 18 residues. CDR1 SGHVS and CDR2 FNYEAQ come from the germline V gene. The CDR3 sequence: CASSYRPAGRGIQGEQFF. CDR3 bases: TGTGCCAGCAGCTACCGACCTGCGGGCAGGGGTATACAGGGGGAGCAGTTCTTC.

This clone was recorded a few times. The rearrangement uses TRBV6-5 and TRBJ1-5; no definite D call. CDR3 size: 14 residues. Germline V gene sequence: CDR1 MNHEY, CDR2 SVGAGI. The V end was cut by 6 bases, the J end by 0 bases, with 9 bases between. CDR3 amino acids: CASSPTYSNQPQHF. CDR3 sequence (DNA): TGTGCCAGCAGCCCGACCTATAGCAATCAGCCCCAGCATTTT.

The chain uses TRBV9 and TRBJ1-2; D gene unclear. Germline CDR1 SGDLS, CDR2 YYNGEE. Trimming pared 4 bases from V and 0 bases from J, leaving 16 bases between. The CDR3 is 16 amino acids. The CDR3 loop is CASSPLFSATNYGYTF. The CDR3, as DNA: TGTGCCAGCAGCCCACTCTTCTCAGCTACTAACTATGGCTACACCTTC.

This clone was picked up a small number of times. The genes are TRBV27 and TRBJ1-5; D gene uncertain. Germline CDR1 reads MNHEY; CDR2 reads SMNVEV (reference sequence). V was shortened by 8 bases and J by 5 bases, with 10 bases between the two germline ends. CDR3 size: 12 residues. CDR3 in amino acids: CASGLQYQPQHF. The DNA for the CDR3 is TGTGCCAGCGGACTACAGTATCAGCCCCAGCATTTT.

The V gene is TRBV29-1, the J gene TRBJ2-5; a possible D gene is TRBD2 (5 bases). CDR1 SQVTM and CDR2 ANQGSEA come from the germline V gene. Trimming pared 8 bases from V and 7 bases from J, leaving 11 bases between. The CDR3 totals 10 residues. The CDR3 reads CSTGIGTQYF. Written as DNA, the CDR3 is TGCAGCACCGGGATTGGGACCCAGTACTTC.

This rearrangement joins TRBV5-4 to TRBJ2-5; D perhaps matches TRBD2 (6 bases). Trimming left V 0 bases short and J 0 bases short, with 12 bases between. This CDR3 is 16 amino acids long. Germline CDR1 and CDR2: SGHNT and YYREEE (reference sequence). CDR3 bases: TGTGCCAGCAGCTTGGCTGTGGGAGGAAACCAAGAGACCCAGTACTTC. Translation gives CASSLAVGGNQETQYF. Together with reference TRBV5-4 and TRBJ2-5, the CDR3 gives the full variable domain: ETGVTQSPTHLIKTRGQQVTLRCSSQSGHNTVSWYQQALGQGPQFIFQYYREEENGRGNFPPRFSGLQFPNYSSELNVNALELDDSALYLCASSLAVGGNQETQYFGPGTRLLVL.

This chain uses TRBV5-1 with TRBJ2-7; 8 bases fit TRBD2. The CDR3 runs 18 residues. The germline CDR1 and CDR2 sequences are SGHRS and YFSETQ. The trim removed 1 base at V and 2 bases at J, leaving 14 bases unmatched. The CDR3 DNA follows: TGCGCCAGCAGCTTGCAACTAGCGGAGGCCGGATTTCCCTACGAGCAGTACTTC. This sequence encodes CASSLQLAEAGFPYEQYF. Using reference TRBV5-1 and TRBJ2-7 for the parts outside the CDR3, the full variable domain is KAGVTQTPRYLIKTRGQQVTLSCSPISGHRSVSWYQQTPGQGLQFLFEYFSETQRNKGNFPGRFSGRQFSNSRSEMNVSTLELGDSALYLCASSLQLAEAGFPYEQYFGPGTRLTVT.

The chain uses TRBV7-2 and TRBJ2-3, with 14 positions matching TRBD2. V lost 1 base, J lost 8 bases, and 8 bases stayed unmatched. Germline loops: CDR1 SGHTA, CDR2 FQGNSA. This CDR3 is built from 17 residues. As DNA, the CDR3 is TGTGCCAGCAGCTTAGAGGGGACTAGCGGGGGCCGGATTACGCAGTATTTT. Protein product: CASSLEGTSGGRITQYF.

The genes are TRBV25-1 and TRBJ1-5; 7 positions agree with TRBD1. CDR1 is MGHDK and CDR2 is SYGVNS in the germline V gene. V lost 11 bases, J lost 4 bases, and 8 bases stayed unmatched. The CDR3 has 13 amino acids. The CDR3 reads CACPGQFNQPQHF. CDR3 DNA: TGTGCCTGCCCGGGACAGTTTAATCAGCCCCAGCATTTT.

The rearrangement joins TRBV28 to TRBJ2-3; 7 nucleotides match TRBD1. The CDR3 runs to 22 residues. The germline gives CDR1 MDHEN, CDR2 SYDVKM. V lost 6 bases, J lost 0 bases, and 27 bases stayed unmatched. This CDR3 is CASSRFFRDSSTWGSSTDTQYF. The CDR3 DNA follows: TGTGCCAGCAGCCGTTTTTTCCGGGACAGTTCTACTTGGGGATCTAGCACAGATACGCAGTATTTT.

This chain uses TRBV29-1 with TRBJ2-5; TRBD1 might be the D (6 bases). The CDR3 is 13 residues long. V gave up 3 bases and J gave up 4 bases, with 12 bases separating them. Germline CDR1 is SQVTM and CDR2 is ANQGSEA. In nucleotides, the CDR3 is TGCAGCGTTGAGATGGACAGCCCAGAGACCCAGTACTTC. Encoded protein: CSVEMDSPETQYF. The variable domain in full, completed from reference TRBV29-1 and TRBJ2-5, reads SAVISQKPSRDICQRGTSLTIQCQVDSQVTMMFWYRQQPGQSLTLIATANQGSEATYESGFVIDKFPISRPNLTFSTLTVSNMSPEDSSIYLCSVEMDSPETQYFGPGTRLLVL.

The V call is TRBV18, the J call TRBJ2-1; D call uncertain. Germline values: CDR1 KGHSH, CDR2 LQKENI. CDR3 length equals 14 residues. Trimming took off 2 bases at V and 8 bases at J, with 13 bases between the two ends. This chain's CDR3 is CASSPSAARDEQFF. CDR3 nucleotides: TGTGCCAGCTCACCATCGGCGGCACGGGATGAGCAGTTCTTC.

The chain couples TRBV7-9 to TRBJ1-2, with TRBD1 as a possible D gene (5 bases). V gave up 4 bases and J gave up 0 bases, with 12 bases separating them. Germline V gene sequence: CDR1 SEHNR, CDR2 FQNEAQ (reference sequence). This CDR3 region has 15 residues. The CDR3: CASSSRDRPNYGYTF. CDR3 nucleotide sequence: TGTGCCAGCAGCTCCCGGGACCGACCTAACTATGGCTACACCTTC.

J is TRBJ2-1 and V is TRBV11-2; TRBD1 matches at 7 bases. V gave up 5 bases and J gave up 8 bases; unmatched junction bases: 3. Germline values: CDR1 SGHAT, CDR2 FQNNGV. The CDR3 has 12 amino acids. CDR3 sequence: CASSVTGYEQFF. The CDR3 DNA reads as TGTGCCAGCAGCGTGACAGGGTATGAGCAGTTCTTC.

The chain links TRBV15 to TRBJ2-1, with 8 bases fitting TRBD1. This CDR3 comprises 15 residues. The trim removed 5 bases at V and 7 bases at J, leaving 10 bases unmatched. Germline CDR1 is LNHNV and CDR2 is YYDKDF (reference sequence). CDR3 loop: CATSRTVQGGNEQFF. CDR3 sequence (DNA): TGTGCCACCAGCCGCACCGTACAGGGGGGAAATGAGCAGTTCTTC. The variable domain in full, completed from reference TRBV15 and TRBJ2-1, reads DAMVIQNPRYQVTQFGKPVTLSCSQTLNHNVMYWYQQKSSQAPKLLFHYYDKDFNNEADTPDNFQSRRPNTSFCFLDIRSPGLGDTAMYLCATSRTVQGGNEQFFGPGTRLTVL.

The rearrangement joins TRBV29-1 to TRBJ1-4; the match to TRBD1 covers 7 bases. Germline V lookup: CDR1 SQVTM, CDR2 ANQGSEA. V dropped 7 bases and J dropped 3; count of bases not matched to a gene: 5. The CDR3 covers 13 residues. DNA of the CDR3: TGCAGCGCCCAGGGGGGAGCTAATGAAAAACTGTTTTTT. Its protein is CSAQGGANEKLFF.

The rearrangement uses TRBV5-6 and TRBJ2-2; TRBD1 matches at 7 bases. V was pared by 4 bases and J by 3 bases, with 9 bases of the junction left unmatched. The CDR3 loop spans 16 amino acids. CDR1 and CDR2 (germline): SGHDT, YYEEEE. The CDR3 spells CASSTPRDSYTGELFF. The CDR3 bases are TGTGCCAGCAGCACCCCCCGGGACAGCTACACCGGGGAGCTGTTTTTT.

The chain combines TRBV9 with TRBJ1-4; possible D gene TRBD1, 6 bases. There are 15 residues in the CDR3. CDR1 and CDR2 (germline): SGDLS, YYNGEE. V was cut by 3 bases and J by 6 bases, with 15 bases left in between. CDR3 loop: CASSEIKGGYEKLFF. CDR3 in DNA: TGTGCCAGCAGCGAGATTAAGGGGGGGTATGAAAAACTGTTTTTT.

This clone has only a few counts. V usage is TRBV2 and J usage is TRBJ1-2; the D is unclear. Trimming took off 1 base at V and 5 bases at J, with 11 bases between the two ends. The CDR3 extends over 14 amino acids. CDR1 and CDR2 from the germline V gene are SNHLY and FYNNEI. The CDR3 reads CASSEVKAWYGYTF. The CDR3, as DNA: TGTGCCAGCAGTGAAGTGAAAGCTTGGTATGGCTACACCTTC.

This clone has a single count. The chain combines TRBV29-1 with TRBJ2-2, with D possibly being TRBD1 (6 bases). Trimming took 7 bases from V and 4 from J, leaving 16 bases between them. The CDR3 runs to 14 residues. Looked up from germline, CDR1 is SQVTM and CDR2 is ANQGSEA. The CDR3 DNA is TGCAGCGCAAGTCAGGGGCGTGGCACCGGGGAGCTGTTTTTT. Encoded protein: CSASQGRGTGELFF.